Included here is one T cell receptor beta chain sequence, with context. Which antigen it targets is not known. No much larger clonotype is one base removed from it; base qualities were not supplied. Measured from the cysteine to the phenylalanine, the CDR3 is 14 residues long. Only CDR3 DNA remains: 42 bases, in frame from the first base. CDR1 and CDR2, per the germline V gene, are MNHEY and SVGAGI. Between the V and J ends, shortened by 6 bases and 0 bases respectively, the junction contains 10 bases. These data are taken from a study of T cell responses to AZD1222 COVID-19 vaccine (dated by TCRdb to about 2021). About the investigation overall: Because spike-specific TCR depth and breadth did not differ between the two schedules, AZD1222 recipients who got a second dose at roughly 4 weeks were pooled with those who got a second dose at roughly 12 weeks. Enrollment into the trials was organized by age into subgroups of 18-55, 56-69 and 70-plus years, and those subgroups contained roughly 160, 29 and 62 TCR-sequenced participants, respectively. TCR sequencing covered over 230 trial participants: 207 given two doses of AZD1222 and around 26 given two doses of MenACWY control vaccine.

The CDR3 regions of human TCRbeta chains were analyzed by immunosequencing. In the source study's methods: Repertoire TCRs were checked for matches against a reference library of SARS-CoV-2-specific TCRs that had been generated using the MIRA antigen-specificity platform. Breadth was defined as the fraction of unique TCRs that were SARS-CoV-2-associated, and depth was defined as the fraction of total T cells that were SARS-CoV-2-associated. Each spike-specific TCR was assigned to its reactive spike region and to a CD4 or CD8 class using the MIRA data. Log10-transformed breadth and depth values were compared by one-way ANOVA with Sidak's multiple comparisons tests. The table comes from immuneACCESS by way of TCRdb, which keeps in-frame sequences with V and J called. Part of the clones is missing from these tables; in studies checked, under half for an unresolved V gene and the rest for unknown reasons. Clone size and the V and J calls come from that table; the DNA yielded D and trimming. A total of over 100,000 clones appear in this sample, approximately 91% of them only once. The ten largest clones represent roughly 2.4% of the sample.

Overall results and qualifications from the work: Participants were mostly white British, with more females than males. The authors suggested clonal diversity may have been underestimated. Nearly half of unique spike-specific TCRs reportedly recognized epitopes outside regions mutated in the B.1.351 and B.1.1.7 variants. Conclusions about previously exposed vaccinees are limited because only 6 or 7 AZD1222 recipients were SARS-CoV-2 seropositive at baseline. Because no day 14 peak-response samples were available, repertoires were characterized only after the peak T cell response. Spike-specific TCR breadth and depth rose significantly after two AZD1222 doses compared with day 0 and with MenACWY recipients. In the small 56-69-year group, the increase in depth fell short of significance, most likely because of low power. The vaccine-associated CD4 TCRs covered the entire spike protein, and the dominant responses fell in regions 160-218 and 743-854.

The sample's time point label is to be understood as: baseline before first vaccination. The vaccinee samples were drawn from two UK trials, COV001 and COV002, one of which was a single-blind randomized controlled phase 2/3 trial testing AZD1222 (ChAdOx1 nCoV-19) in healthy adults. For TCRbeta chain sequencing, PBMC samples were collected from trial participants at day 0 and at day 28 after the second dose. Sequences were derived from peripheral blood, sampled on day 0 of AZD1222 vaccination. The receptor comes from an adult in good health. The rearranged chain carries TRBV6-5 and TRBJ2-3; the best D guess is TRBD2, with 5 bases matching. The CDR3 here reads CASSPTTSTDTQYF. The DNA sequence is TGTGCCAGCAGCCCGACTACCAGCACAGATACGCAGTATTTT.